This T cell receptor (beta chain) is drawn from a study of cytomegalovirus exposure and HLA in healthy donors. The study's findings and limits: Later analysis indicated greater clonal expansion among HLA-associated TCR beta chains than among equally common other chains. TCR beta V- and J-gene trimming, according to a later analysis, was linked to a missense DCLRE1C variant.

The donors gave bone marrow, and they were healthy. The germline CDR1 and CDR2 sequences are SGHRS and YFSETQ. V was pared by 0 bases and J by 6 bases, with 5 bases of the junction left unmatched. The CDR3 has 15 amino acids. This clone was seen a handful of times. Its specificity is unknown. 13 Jbeta primers and 60 Vbeta primers were used for the PCR. Per the study methods: A later analysis counted 65 million to 90 million unique TCR beta chains, some 10 million shared. Profiling relied on immunoSEQ multiplex PCR, and the TCRdb table lists in-frame clones only, not all of them. The DNA was the basis for D and trimming; V, J and clone size are from that table. This table has roughly 240,000 clones, roughly 73% appearing once.

The sequencing sample was made of PBMCs. This chain links TRBV5-1 with TRBJ1-5; 8 bases fit TRBD1. The sequence was collected from a boy between 10 and 17 years old in good health and CMV-seronegative. CDR3 sequence (DNA): TGCGCCAGCAGCTTGGGTCAGGGGGCCGGTCAGCCCCAGCATTTT. Protein product: CASSLGQGAGQPQHF.